Following are 6 T cell receptor beta chains from one sample sequenced in a study of blood T cell repertoires in COVID-19 (dated by TCRdb to about 2020). Library preparation was by the immunoSEQ multiplex PCR assay. What TCRdb holds here is the immuneACCESS table cut down to in-frame rearrangements. Part of the clones is not present; checked against another copy, under half of the missing clones reflect an unresolved V gene, and the others are unexplained. This sample comprises approximately 150,000 clones, roughly 87% of them detected only once. More than 0.8% of the sample belongs to the ten largest clones. Sequenced sample: peripheral blood. These receptors came from a woman aged 50 to 60 with acute or convalescent COVID-19.

V and J are TRBV27 and TRBJ2-3; D is perhaps TRBD1 (6 bases). The CDR3 is made up of 20 amino acids. The germline gives CDR1 MNHEY, CDR2 SMNVEV (reference sequence). V lost 1 base and J 0 bases, leaving 23 bases between the germline ends. The CDR3 nucleotides read TGTGCCAGCAGTTTATATCCCGGGACAAACAAACCCACTAGCACAGATACGCAGTATTTT. Its protein is CASSLYPGTNKPTSTDTQYF.

The chain has TRBV5-4 and TRBJ2-7; TRBD2 matches 11 bases. Germline CDR1 is SGHNT and CDR2 is YYREEE (reference sequence). The V gene end was trimmed by 2 bases and the J gene end by 5 bases; junction bases not matched to a gene: 3. The CDR3 has 14 amino acids. The CDR3 is CASSFRTSGHEQYF. CDR3 sequence (DNA): TGTGCCAGCAGCTTCCGGACTAGCGGGCACGAGCAGTACTTC.

This clone was picked up a small number of times. V and J are TRBV12-3 or TRBV12-4 and TRBJ1-5; D is undetermined. With 7 bases removed from V and 7 bases from J, the gap between germline ends came to 11 bases. This CDR3 comprises 12 residues. DNA for the CDR3: TGTGCCAGCAAACTTGTCAGGCAGCCCCAGCATTTT. As protein: CASKLVRQPQHF.

This clone was seen a few times. This chain connects TRBV7-8 to TRBJ1-5, with 7 bases identical to TRBD1. CDR1 and CDR2 from the germline V gene are SGHVS and FQNEAQ. The CDR3 extends over 14 amino acids. J was trimmed by 5 bases and V by 0 bases; bases with no gene match: 1. The chain's CDR3 is CASSLAGGHQPQHF. The CDR3 DNA reads TGTGCCAGCAGCTTAGCAGGGGGCCATCAGCCCCAGCATTTT.

J is TRBJ1-2 and V is TRBV6-4; 10 nucleotides align to TRBD1. V shed 6 bases and J 7 bases; nucleotides not matched to a gene: 8. The CDR3 loop spans 14 amino acids. Germline CDR1 MRHNA, CDR2 SNTAGT. The CDR3 reads CASSERGTGVGYTF. The CDR3 nucleotides are TGTGCCAGCAGCGAGAGGGGGACAGGGGTTGGCTACACCTTC.

This clone was recorded only once. CDR3 loop: CASKETGSNEKLFF. The CDR3 DNA reads as TGTGCCAGCAAGGAGACAGGATCTAATGAAAAACTGTTTTTT. This chain links TRBV27 with TRBJ1-4; a possible D gene is TRBD1 (6 bases). Trimming removed 7 bases from V and 3 bases from J, with 12 bases in between. The CDR3 consists of 14 residues. The germline gives CDR1 MNHEY, CDR2 SMNVEV (reference sequence). Using reference TRBV27 and TRBJ1-4 for the parts outside the CDR3, the full variable domain is EAQVTQNPRYLITVTGKKLTVTCSQNMNHEYMSWYRQDPGLGLRQIYYSMNVEVTDKGDVPEGYKVSRKEKRNFPLILESPSPNQTSLYFCASKETGSNEKLFFGSGTQLSVL.